These 9 T cell receptor beta chains share one sample of origin, sequenced in a study of T cell clonality in common variable immunodeficiency. The assay was immunoSEQ multiplex PCR, and TCRdb's table has in-frame clones only and misses some. Listed for the sample are 45,000 to 55,000 clones, none seen a single time. Specimen: peripheral blood mononuclear cells. The receptor set was obtained from a person aged 18 to 70 in good health.

In its sample, this clone was seen many times. Read sequence stops 3 residues before the CDR3 end, and the germline J gene provides the missing end. The rearrangement uses TRBV28 and TRBJ1-4; possibly TRBD1 for D (5 bases). This CDR3 has 13 amino acids. Trimming left V 7 bases short and J 8 bases short, with 14 bases between. Germline lookup yields CDR1 MDHEN and CDR2 SYDVKM. CDR3 amino acids: CASTPGRGEKLFF. CDR3 bases read: TGTGCCAGCACCCCAGGGCGAGGGGAAAAA.

Many counts were recorded for this clone. CDR3 region: CSARPTRRLQQETQYF. The sequenced part of the CDR3 DNA is TGCAGTGCTAGACCCACACGGAGACTACAACAAGAGACC. The J gene is TRBJ2-5, the V gene TRBV20-1; tentative D call: TRBD2 (5 bases). Read sequence stops 3 residues before the CDR3 end, and the germline J gene provides the missing end. V lost 2 bases to trimming and J lost 2 bases, with 18 bases between them. The germline gives CDR1 DFQATT, CDR2 SNEGSKA (reference sequence). The CDR3 runs to 16 residues.

This clone was detected ten times or more. The read finishes 3 residues shy of the CDR3 end, and the germline J gene is used to complete it. The rearrangement links TRBV5-1 to TRBJ1-3; no clear D gene. This CDR3 comprises 14 residues. Germline CDR1 SGHRS, CDR2 YFSETQ. This CDR3 reads CASSLDGSERTIYF. Incomplete CDR3 DNA: TGCGCCAGCAGCTTGGACGGAAGCGAAAGGACC.

This clone was recorded many times. The read terminates 3 residues ahead of where the CDR3 ends, so the germline J gene completes it. This rearrangement joins TRBV20-1 to TRBJ2-7; possibly TRBD1 or TRBD2 for D (5 bases each). V dropped 1 base and J dropped 1 base, with 11 bases sitting between them. CDR3 length equals 14 residues. In germline, CDR1 is DFQATT, CDR2 SNEGSKA (reference sequence). This CDR3 reads CSARAGSDSYEQYF. The part of the CDR3 DNA that was read is TGCAGTGCTAGAGCAGGGAGCGATTCCTACGAG.

In its sample, this clone was seen many times. From the germline J gene comes the end of the CDR3, since the read stops 3 residues before it. This rearrangement joins TRBV5-1 to TRBJ2-5; TRBD2 aligns across 13 bases. The germline gives CDR1 SGHRS, CDR2 YFSETQ. The V segment lost 0 bases and the J segment 1 base; nucleotides outside the gene matches: 0. The CDR3 runs 16 residues. CDR3 DNA (partial): TGCGCCAGCAGCTTGGGACTAGCGGGAGGCCAAGAGACC. Protein: CASSLGLAGGQET. The entire CDR3 reads CASSLGLAGGQETQYF. The complete variable domain, with remaining parts taken from reference TRBV5-1 and TRBJ2-5, reads KAGVTQTPRYLIKTRGQQVTLSCSPISGHRSVSWYQQTPGQGLQFLFEYFSETQRNKGNFPGRFSGRQFSNSRSEMNVSTLELGDSALYLCASSLGLAGGQETQYFGPGTRLLVL.

This clone was seen many times. The read falls 3 residues short of the CDR3 end, and the missing part is taken from the germline J gene. This rearrangement joins TRBV14 to TRBJ1-1; 7 bases fit TRBD1. V lost 3 bases, J lost 1 base, and 5 bases stayed unmatched. Germline loops: CDR1 SGHDN, CDR2 FVKESK. The CDR3 is 15 residues long. The CDR3 reads CASSQHTGENTEAFF. The sequenced part of the CDR3 DNA is TGTGCCAGCAGCCAGCACACAGGGGAGAACACTGAA.

This clone has ten or more counts. The CDR3 end falls 3 residues outside the read, so it is completed with the germline J gene. This chain links TRBV20-1 with TRBJ1-4; D uncertain. Looked up from germline, CDR1 is DFQATT and CDR2 is SNEGSKA (reference sequence). V was cut by 3 bases and J by 1 base, with 12 bases left in between. The CDR3 spans 15 residues. CDR3 DNA, as far as it was read: TGCAGTGCTAGCATATCGTCAGGAACTAATGAAAAA. This sequence encodes CSASISSGTNEK. The whole CDR3 protein is CSASISSGTNEKLFF.

This clone was seen repeatedly, ten times or more. The CDR3 end lies 3 residues beyond the end of the read and is filled in from the germline J gene. The chain links TRBV19 to TRBJ2-3, with 12 positions matching TRBD1. CDR1 is LNHDA, CDR2 SQIVND, per germline (reference sequence). The junction had 6 bases not matched to a gene; V was cut back by 7 bases and J by 4 bases. The CDR3 runs 15 residues. The CDR3 DNA, read in part, is TGTGCCAGTAAACCGGGACAGGGGGCCTCAGATACG. It codes for CASKPGQGASDT. The full CDR3 reads CASKPGQGASDTQYF.

For this clone: From the germline J gene comes the end of the CDR3, since the read stops 3 residues before it. The rearrangement links TRBV7-9 to TRBJ2-2; TRBD2 might be the D (6 bases). The CDR3 runs 15 residues. Germline V gene lookup returns CDR1 SEHNR and CDR2 FQNEAQ (reference sequence). Between the trimmed V and J ends, which lost 8 bases and 3 bases, there was a span of 16 bases. The chain's CDR3 is CASLDYWGDTGELFF. The covered CDR3 bases are TGTGCCAGCCTAGATTACTGGGGGGACACCGGGGAG.